Sequencing of this T cell receptor (beta chain) was carried out in a study of blood T cell repertoires in COVID-19. In the study overall: Both acute and convalescent COVID-19 samples were obtained from the United States, Italy and Spain. PBMCs, B-cell-depleted T cells, or T cells were the source of the cDNA or gDNA that made up the material.

Germline CDR1 is MDHEN and CDR2 is SYDVKM. Trimming took off 5 bases at V and 3 bases at J, with 8 bases between the two ends. The CDR3 spans 12 residues. In the original workflow: Cell counts per sample came from amplifying reference gene primers. This table comes from immunoSEQ multiplex PCR, and its TCRdb copy is limited to in-frame clones, with some not included. The V and J calls and clone size were taken over from that table, and D and trimming were inferred from the DNA. The table has 50,000 to 70,000 clones, over 80% seen once; the top ten hold 8.3%. V is TRBV28 and J is TRBJ2-7; D is uncertain. This clonotype was sampled from a human donor with active COVID-19. The donor label of this sample is uncertain. The material sequenced was peripheral blood. CDR3 amino acids: CASSPTYYEQYF. DNA for the CDR3: TGTGCCAGCAGTCCAACCTACTACGAGCAGTACTTC.